These 28 T cell receptor beta chains were sequenced from one sample in a study of tumor-infiltrating lymphocytes in primary liver carcinoma. Extraction of RNA together with DNA used roughly 18-32 mg of unsorted bulk tissue. cDNA specific to TCR beta was made from approximately 0.55 ug of total RNA, with a constant-region primer employed for priming. Three nested multiplex PCR rounds, a slightly modified ARM-PCR, produced the libraries for TCR beta. TRBV1-TRBV30 forward and Cbeta reverse primers drove the first two roughly 11-cycle rounds. TCRdb passed the multiplex PCR reads through MiXCR, listing each CDR3 protein once. The profile shows approximately 80,000 distinct CDR3 sequences, 69% of them singletons. The sequencing input was tumor-adjacent normal liver tissue. These receptors were collected from a man between 35 and 55 years old with primary liver carcinoma and hepatitis B virus infection.

On this clonotype: Germline and junction disagree at one end, which may indicate a read error. The V call is TRBV11-2, the J call TRBJ2-1; D gene unclear. CDR1 is SGHAT and CDR2 is FQNNGV in the germline V gene. The CDR3 has 14 residues. The CDR3 spells CASGLDWGSSEQFF. Written as DNA, the CDR3 is TGTGCCAGCGGCTTAGACTGGGGTAGCAGTGAGCAGTTCTTC.

In regard to this clonotype: Possible read error: a much larger clone is one base away. The chain links TRBV10-3 to TRBJ2-2, with 10 nucleotides matching TRBD1. With V trimmed by 10 bases and J by 6 bases, 20 bases remained unmatched. Germline V lookup: CDR1 ENHRY, CDR2 SYGVKD. The CDR3 is made up of 18 amino acids. In DNA form, the CDR3 reads TGTGCCACCGGCCGGGACAGGGGTTCTCTTTCGGAGTCCGGGGAGCTGTTTTTT. This codes for CATGRDRGSLSESGELFF.

To note about this clonotype: Without the conserved terminal phenylalanine or tryptophan, this CDR3 likely stems from a read error. The DNA is left out, because the CDR3 cannot be placed on it with certainty; the CDR3 is given as TCRdb lists it. This chain connects TRBV6-5 to TRBJ2-1; the listed D gene, TRBD2, was not tested against the DNA. The germline V gene has CDR1 MNHEY and CDR2 SVGAGI. The CDR3 extends over 15 residues, inclusive of both ends. CDR3 protein: CASSRSSGRYNEQLL.

On this clonotype itself: An end of the junction differs from the germline gene, which may be a read error. The V gene is TRBV6-1, the J gene TRBJ2-5; D is ambiguous. The CDR3 consists of 16 residues. The germline CDR1 and CDR2 sequences are MNHNS and SASEGT. CDR3 residues: CACSDLTGHLQETQYF. CDR3 coding DNA: TGTGCCTGCAGTGACCTTACCGGGCACCTCCAAGAGACCCAGTACTTC.

Details on this clonotype: The junction shows a germline mismatch at one end, possibly a read error. DNA for the CDR3: TGCAGCGCCCAGAACAAAAACATTCAATTCTTC. Amino acids: CSAQNKNIQFF. The chain couples TRBV29-1 to TRBJ2-4; D call uncertain. CDR1 is SQVTM and CDR2 is ANQGSEA in the germline V gene. The CDR3 sequence is 11 residues long.

A remark on this clonotype: This CDR3 fails to terminate in the conserved phenylalanine or tryptophan, so it likely reflects a read error. The CDR3 sequence: CTSSETGRGGEQYS. DNA for the CDR3: TGTACCAGCAGTGAGACAGGGAGGGGGGGGGAGCAGTACTCC. The gene calls are TRBV25-1 and TRBJ2-7, with D tentatively TRBD1 or TRBD2 (7 bases each). The CDR3 runs to 14 residues. Germline values: CDR1 MGHDK, CDR2 SYGVNS.

Of note for this clonotype: This could be a read error, since a much larger clone is one nucleotide away. V gene TRBV5-1 combines with J gene TRBJ1-2, with TRBD1 matching 7 bases. V dropped 4 bases and J dropped 5; count of bases not matched to a gene: 8. The CDR3 loop spans 14 amino acids. Looked up from germline, CDR1 is SGHRS and CDR2 is YFSETQ. Here the CDR3 reads CASSLDREIYGYTF. The CDR3 nucleotides read TGCGCCAGCAGCCTCGACAGGGAGATTTATGGCTACACCTTC. Full variable domain (remainder filled in from reference TRBV5-1 and TRBJ1-2): KAGVTQTPRYLIKTRGQQVTLSCSPISGHRSVSWYQQTPGQGLQFLFEYFSETQRNKGNFPGRFSGRQFSNSRSEMNVSTLELGDSALYLCASSLDREIYGYTFGSGTRLTVV.

With regard to this clonotype: One end of the junction does not line up with germline, which may come from a read error. This rearrangement joins TRBV11-2 to TRBJ2-7, with no clear D. The CDR3 loop spans 16 amino acids. Germline V gives CDR1 SGHAT, CDR2 FQNNGV. DNA of the CDR3: TGTGCCAACAGCTTAGAGACGGCACCAAAACCCTACGAGCACTACTTC. Protein: CANSLETAPKPYEHYF.

This chain connects TRBV4-3 to TRBJ2-5; D is tentatively TRBD1 or TRBD2 (6 bases each). Trimming removed 10 bases from V and 2 bases from J, with 20 bases in between. The CDR3 covers 15 residues. CDR1 is LGHNA and CDR2 is YSLEER in the germline V gene. The CDR3 is CAICQTRGRQETQYF. CDR3 bases: TGCGCCATCTGCCAAACGAGGGGGAGGCAAGAGACCCAGTACTTC.

About this clonotype itself: In this CDR3 the conserved last residue, phenylalanine or tryptophan, is missing, so a read error is likely. The chain links TRBV11-2 to TRBJ2-2; D gene unclear. The CDR3 consists of 13 residues. Trimming cost V 2 bases and J 9 bases, with 10 bases left between them. CDR1 and CDR2 (germline): SGHAT, FQNNGV. The CDR3 reads CASSLQYSRELFY. In DNA form, the CDR3 reads TGTGCCAGCAGCTTACAGTACAGCCGGGAGCTGTTTTAT.

This clonotype was recorded only once. The junction shows a germline mismatch at one end, possibly a read error. The chain employs TRBV6-2 or TRBV6-3 and TRBJ2-6; a possible D gene is TRBD2 (6 bases). The germline V gene has CDR1 MNHEY and CDR2 SVGEGT. CDR3 length equals 16 residues. The CDR3 here is CASSSHGSSGANVMTF. In DNA form, the CDR3 reads TGTGCCAGCAGTTCCCACGGGAGCTCTGGGGCCAACGTCATGACTTTC.

This clonotype was picked up one time. Without the conserved terminal phenylalanine or tryptophan, this CDR3 likely stems from a read error. The DNA is omitted, as the CDR3 cannot be located on it reliably, and the CDR3 follows TCRdb's listing. The rearrangement links TRBV11-2 to TRBJ2-1; the table's D call of TRBD1 was not tested on the DNA. The CDR3 is made up of 15 amino acids, end residues included. Germline V gene sequence: CDR1 SGHAT, CDR2 FQNNGV. The CDR3 sequence: CASSLSSGGYNEQFI.

To note about this clonotype: One end of the junction does not line up with germline, which may come from a read error. The rearrangement uses TRBV28 and TRBJ2-7; tentative D call: TRBD2 (5 bases). Germline values: CDR1 MDHEN, CDR2 SYDVKM. The CDR3 is 14 amino acids. CDR3 sequence (DNA): TGTGCCAGTTCAGAGGGTCTAGAAAAACCCGAGCAGTATTTC. Its protein is CASSEGLEKPEQYF.

Points on this clonotype: Mismatch with germline at one junction end may stem from a read error. The rearrangement uses TRBV6-5 and TRBJ2-1; D is possibly TRBD1 (6 bases). Germline values: CDR1 MNHEY, CDR2 SVGAGI. This CDR3 region has 15 residues. DNA of the CDR3: TGTGACAGCAGTCCCGGGACACCGTCTTACAATGAGCAGTCCTTC. Protein: CDSSPGTPSYNEQSF.

On this clonotype: A junction boundary mismatches the germline segment, possibly from a read error. The chain joins TRBV12-3 or TRBV12-4 to TRBJ2-1; the D gene is possibly TRBD1 (6 bases). The CDR3 consists of 13 residues. CDR3 protein: CASNLGQNNVQFF. The CDR3 coding sequence is TGTGCCAGCAATCTCGGACAGAACAATGTGCAGTTCTTC.

To note about this clonotype: This could be a read error, since a much larger clone is one nucleotide away. The rearrangement joins TRBV6-2 or TRBV6-3 to TRBJ2-3; tentatively, D is TRBD1 (7 bases). This CDR3 has 13 residues. Germline CDR1 is MNHEY and CDR2 is SVGEGT. Trimming pared 6 bases from V and 11 bases from J, leaving 18 bases between. In DNA, the CDR3 is TGTGCCAGCAGCCCCATGCGGGACAGACGGCAGTATTTT. It yields the protein CASSPMRDRRQYF.

For this clonotype: Germline is not matched at one junction end, which may reflect a read error. The chain combines TRBV11-2 with TRBJ2-1, with D unresolved. This CDR3 has 15 amino acids. The germline V gene encodes CDR1 SGHAT and CDR2 FQNNGV. CDR3 residues: CASSDLLGYYDEQFF. For the CDR3, the DNA is TGTGCCAGCAGTGACCTCCTGGGGTACTACGATGAGCAGTTCTTC.

This clonotype came up a few times. The chain links TRBV6-5 to TRBJ2-1; unclear D gene. CDR1 MNHEY and CDR2 SVGAGI come from the germline V gene. V lost 0 bases and J 8 bases, leaving 11 bases between the germline ends. The CDR3 sequence is 14 residues long. The chain's CDR3 is CASSYSREEDEQFF. The CDR3 DNA is TGTGCCAGCAGTTACTCGCGCGAAGAGGATGAGCAGTTCTTC.

This clonotype is medium-sized. The chain recombines TRBV6-6 with TRBJ2-2; 13 bases agree with TRBD2. V trimming: 5 bases; J trimming: 0 bases; junction bases outside the gene matches: 12. Germline V gene sequence: CDR1 MNHNY, CDR2 SVGAGI (reference sequence). The CDR3 length is 20 residues. CDR3 residues: CASSPLVGLAGPTNTGELFF. In DNA form, the CDR3 reads TGTGCCAGCAGTCCGCTCGTGGGACTAGCGGGGCCAACGAACACCGGGGAGCTGTTTTTT.

This clonotype was detected ten times or more. The chain couples TRBV6-2 or TRBV6-3 to TRBJ2-6; 7 nucleotides agree with TRBD1. CDR1 is MNHEY, CDR2 SVGEGT, per germline. The CDR3 loop spans 15 amino acids. V was clipped by 4 bases and J by 2 bases; unmatched bases: 2. The CDR3 nucleotides are TGTGCCAGCAGTTTAACAGGGGCTGGGGCCAACGTCCTGACTTTC. It codes for CASSLTGAGANVLTF.

The J gene is TRBJ2-2, the V gene TRBV4-1; no clear D gene. CDR3 length: 17 amino acids. Trimming removed 1 base from V and 7 bases from J, with 19 bases in between. Germline loops: CDR1 MGHRA, CDR2 YSYEKL. CDR3 sequence (DNA): TGCGCCAGCAGCCAAGTTCCCTTAACTTCGATCGTCGGGGAGCTGTTTTTT. Protein sequence: CASSQVPLTSIVGELFF.

The V and J genes are TRBV5-1 and TRBJ2-7; weak D call: TRBD2 (5 bases). CDR1 and CDR2 (germline): SGHRS, YFSETQ. The CDR3 is 16 residues long. Trimming stripped 0 bases from V and 7 bases from J, with 20 bases between. The CDR3 nucleotides read TGCGCCAGCAGCTTGGGGGCTAGCAGGAGTCTTTATGAGCAGTACTTC. This translates into CASSLGASRSLYEQYF. Filled out from reference TRBV5-1 and TRBJ2-7, the complete variable domain reads KAGVTQTPRYLIKTRGQQVTLSCSPISGHRSVSWYQQTPGQGLQFLFEYFSETQRNKGNFPGRFSGRQFSNSRSEMNVSTLELGDSALYLCASSLGASRSLYEQYFGPGTRLTVT.

This clonotype showed up just once. One end of the junction does not line up with germline, which may come from a read error. The chain carries TRBV6-1 and TRBJ1-5; D gene unclear. The CDR3 is 15 amino acids. Per the germline V gene, CDR1 is MNHNS and CDR2 is SASEGT. The CDR3 bases are TGTCCCAGCAGTGAACGTGGAGGGAGCATTCAGCCCCAGCATTTT. It is translated as CPSSERGGSIQPQHF.

This sequence joins TRBV11-3 and TRBJ2-3; TRBD1 matches 8 bases. The CDR3 is 15 amino acids. Per germline, CDR1 SGHNT and CDR2 YENEEA. V lost 6 bases and J lost 2; bases outside the gene matches: 7. The CDR3 DNA sequence: TGTGCCAGCAGTCCCGGGACAGGATCCACAGATACGCAGTATTTT. As protein: CASSPGTGSTDTQYF.

A remark on this clonotype: The junction shows a germline mismatch at one end, possibly a read error. The V gene is TRBV12-3 or TRBV12-4, the J gene TRBJ2-1; 7 bases align to TRBD2. This CDR3 region has 16 residues. Here the CDR3 reads CASSLAELILASEQFF. The DNA of the CDR3 is TGTGCCAGCAGTTTAGCGGAATTGATACTAGCGAGTGAGCAATTCTTC.

A word on this clonotype: At one end, the junction sequence differs from germline, possibly due to a read error. The chain is built from TRBV29-1 and TRBJ2-5; 11 nucleotides align to TRBD2. The CDR3 length is 14 residues. Germline-derived CDR1 and CDR2 are SQVTM and ANQGSEA. In DNA, the CDR3 is TGCAGCGTGGACTTAGCGGGAGGGTGTGGGACCCAATACTTC. This codes for CSVDLAGGCGTQYF.

On this clonotype itself: Mismatch with germline at one junction end may stem from a read error. This chain uses TRBV5-1 with TRBJ2-1; tentative D call: TRBD2 (6 bases). This CDR3 has 16 amino acids. Germline V gene sequence: CDR1 SGHRS, CDR2 YFSETQ. The CDR3 reads CVSTHGQAGIYNEQFF. The CDR3 DNA sequence: TGCGTCAGCACCCACGGGCAAGCGGGCATCTACAATGAGCAGTTCTTC. The entire variable domain, with the rest obtained from reference TRBV5-1 and TRBJ2-1, is as follows: KAGVTQTPRYLIKTRGQQVTLSCSPISGHRSVSWYQQTPGQGLQFLFEYFSETQRNKGNFPGRFSGRQFSNSRSEMNVSTLELGDSALYLCVSTHGQAGIYNEQFFGPGTRLTVL.

This clonotype has only a few counts. Since a much larger clone is just one base distant, this may be a read error. V usage is TRBV7-8 and J usage is TRBJ2-1; 8 bases map to TRBD2. Trimming took 5 bases from V and 5 from J; bases not matched to a gene: 14. CDR3 length equals 17 residues. Germline CDR1 and CDR2: SGHVS and FQNEAQ. The CDR3 loop is CASSIGWLLAEDNEQFF. The DNA of the CDR3 is TGTGCCAGCAGCATAGGTTGGCTACTAGCGGAGGACAATGAGCAGTTCTTC.